Each of the 21 T cell receptor beta chains below was sequenced from the same sample in a study of T cell responses to AZD1222 COVID-19 vaccine (dated by TCRdb to the early 2020s). The time point label corresponds to: baseline before first vaccination. To prepare the library, the immunoSEQ multiplex PCR assay was applied. Sourced from immuneACCESS, this table was stored by TCRdb with only in-frame sequences that have V and J called. A share of the clones is absent; for the studies checked, an unresolved V gene accounts for under half, and the remainder has no known explanation. The sample records roughly 180,000 clones, about 91% of which are singletons. The ten largest clones add up to 1.5% to 2% of the sample. The source material was peripheral blood, sampled on day 0 of AZD1222 vaccination. The receptor source for this set is an adult in good health.

Only a few counts were recorded for this clone. The V and J genes are TRBV15 and TRBJ2-7; D possibly corresponds to TRBD1 (6 bases). Germline CDR1 and CDR2: LNHNV and YYDKDF (reference sequence). V was cut by 2 bases and J by 6 bases, with 8 bases left in between. The CDR3 contains 12 residues. The chain's CDR3 is CATSRFRGEQYF. In DNA form, the CDR3 reads TGTGCCACCAGCAGATTCAGGGGCGAGCAGTACTTC.

The chain employs TRBV7-8 and TRBJ1-2, with D unclear. The V gene's germline CDR1 is SGHVS and CDR2 FQNEAQ. Deletions cut 3 bases from V and 5 bases from J, with 28 bases between. This CDR3 comprises 19 residues. The CDR3: CASSFRAGQPQTSRYGYTF. The DNA of the CDR3 is TGTGCCAGCAGCTTTAGGGCTGGGCAGCCACAAACCTCTCGTTATGGCTACACCTTC.

The chain joins TRBV19 to TRBJ1-2; D remains unclear. Germline V gives CDR1 LNHDA, CDR2 SQIVND (reference sequence). The CDR3 has 16 residues. Deletions cut 2 bases from V and 2 bases from J, with 15 bases between. DNA of the CDR3: TGTGCCAGTAGTATAAAGGCAGCCCCTAACAACTATGGCTACACCTTC. This translates into CASSIKAAPNNYGYTF.

V usage is TRBV3-1 (or the pseudogene TRBV3-2) and J usage is TRBJ1-3; TRBD1 matches 7 bases. The CDR3 has 12 residues. Per the germline V gene, CDR1 is LGHDT and CDR2 is YNNKEL (reference sequence). V dropped 5 bases and J dropped 7; count of bases not matched to a gene: 2. CDR3 residues: CASSKQGNTIYF. In DNA, the CDR3 is TGTGCCAGCAGCAAACAGGGGAACACCATATATTTT.

The V and J genes are TRBV5-1 and TRBJ1-1, with unresolved D. V shed 5 bases and J shed 1 base, with 9 bases lying between them. The CDR3 is made up of 13 amino acids. Per the germline V gene, CDR1 is SGHRS and CDR2 is YFSETQ. The DNA for the CDR3 is TGCGCCAGCAGTGTAGAAAGGAACACTGAAGCTTTCTTT. This sequence encodes CASSVERNTEAFF.

CDR3: CSVRTATNEKLFF. The CDR3 bases are TGCAGCGTTAGGACGGCAACTAATGAAAAACTGTTTTTT. The rearrangement links TRBV29-1 to TRBJ1-4; the D is unclear. In germline, CDR1 is SQVTM, CDR2 ANQGSEA. This CDR3 contains 13 residues. Between the trimmed V and J ends, which lost 5 bases and 0 bases, there was a span of 7 bases.

This clone was counted once. The J gene is TRBJ2-7, the V gene TRBV11-2, with TRBD2 identical over 10 bases. J was trimmed by 0 bases and V by 4 bases; bases with no gene match: 6. The CDR3 length is 16 residues. Germline loops: CDR1 SGHAT, CDR2 FQNNGV. The CDR3 here is CASSSYSGRSSYEQYF. The DNA for the CDR3 is TGTGCCAGCAGCTCATATAGCGGGAGGAGCTCCTACGAGCAGTACTTC.

The chain links TRBV28 to TRBJ1-1; 8 positions match TRBD1. Germline V CDR1 and CDR2: MDHEN, SYDVKM. CDR3 length equals 15 residues. V shed 6 bases, J shed 0 bases, and the junction held 6 bases outside the gene matches. The CDR3 protein is CASRDRQGMNTEAFF. In DNA form, the CDR3 reads TGTGCCAGCAGAGACCGACAGGGGATGAACACTGAAGCTTTCTTT.

The J gene is TRBJ1-2, the V gene TRBV4-3; D remains ambiguous. There are 16 residues in the CDR3. V was pared by 0 bases and J by 8 bases, with 19 bases between. CDR1 is LGHNA and CDR2 is YSLEER in the germline V gene. The CDR3, as DNA: TGCGCCAGCAGCCAAGAGGCTAGACGGTCCTTAGGGGGCTACACCTTC. Its protein product is CASSQEARRSLGGYTF.

The CDR3 coding sequence is TGTGCCAGCACCCCCGAGGGACAGTTTCAGGAGCCCCAGCATTTT. Protein: CASTPEGQFQEPQHF. The rearrangement uses TRBV28 and TRBJ1-5, with TRBD1 matching 7 bases. The germline V gene has CDR1 MDHEN and CDR2 SYDVKM. The V and J ends lost 7 bases and 8 bases, in that order; junction bases with no gene match: 14. CDR3 length: 15 amino acids.

CDR3 nucleotide sequence: TGTGCCAGCAGCCCGGTGGCCTCTGGAAACACCATATATTTT. Translated, it gives CASSPVASGNTIYF. The chain carries TRBV3-1 (or the pseudogene TRBV3-2) and TRBJ1-3; D uncertain. The germline V gene has CDR1 LGHDT and CDR2 YNNKEL (reference sequence). The germline V and J ends were trimmed by 4 bases and 0 bases, with 7 bases remaining between them. This CDR3 region has 14 residues.

The V call is TRBV19, the J call TRBJ1-5; D call uncertain. This CDR3 is 14 amino acids long. Germline V gene sequence: CDR1 LNHDA, CDR2 SQIVND (reference sequence). The germline V and J ends were trimmed by 4 bases and 3 bases, with 10 bases remaining between them. The CDR3 DNA follows: TGTGCCAGTAGTACCCGAAGTAACAATCAGCCCCAGCATTTT. Amino acid sequence: CASSTRSNNQPQHF.

The gene calls are TRBV4-1 and TRBJ2-7, with a tentative D call TRBD2 (5 bases). Germline V gene lookup returns CDR1 MGHRA and CDR2 YSYEKL. The V end was cut by 1 base, the J end by 6 bases, with 13 bases between. The CDR3 has 14 amino acids. The CDR3 DNA is TGCGCCAGCAGCCAAGTGGGAGCGAGGGTCGAGCAGTACTTC. This sequence encodes CASSQVGARVEQYF.

The V gene is TRBV2, the J gene TRBJ1-6, with no clear D. This CDR3 region has 12 residues. V dropped 6 bases and J dropped 6 bases, with 6 bases sitting between them. Germline V gene lookup returns CDR1 SNHLY and CDR2 FYNNEI. The CDR3 bases are TGTGCCAGCAGCGCTATTAATTCACCCCTCCACTTT. Amino acid sequence: CASSAINSPLHF.

V usage is TRBV1 and J usage is TRBJ2-1; the table calls TRBD1, which could not be checked here. TRBV1 is a documented pseudogene. The CDR3 has 14 residues. The CDR3 nucleotides are TGCACCAGCAGCCCCCCTGCCGCTCGCAGTGAGCAGTTCTTC. Its translation is CTSSPPAARSEQFF.

The genes are TRBV27 and TRBJ1-1; D is unclear. This CDR3 contains 12 residues. The V and J ends lost 8 bases and 4 bases respectively, with 11 bases between them. Germline CDR1 MNHEY, CDR2 SMNVEV (reference sequence). The CDR3 sequence: CASQKGATEAFF. The CDR3 bases are TGTGCCAGCCAGAAGGGAGCCACTGAAGCTTTCTTT.

V usage is TRBV2 and J usage is TRBJ1-4, with D maybe TRBD1 (6 bases). CDR1 SNHLY and CDR2 FYNNEI come from the germline V gene. The CDR3 extends over 18 amino acids. Trimming pared 7 bases from V and 4 bases from J, leaving 25 bases between. CDR3 nucleotide sequence: TGTGCCAGCACCCAACCGCCTGGGACATGGACCGTTAATGAAAAACTGTTTTTT. This encodes CASTQPPGTWTVNEKLFF.

The genes are TRBV27 and TRBJ1-5, with 10 bases identical to TRBD1. The CDR3 is 17 residues long. The germline CDR1 and CDR2 sequences are MNHEY and SMNVEV (reference sequence). The V segment lost 5 bases and the J segment 5 bases; nucleotides outside the gene matches: 12. CDR3: CASSGARDRGLYQPQHF. CDR3 nucleotides: TGTGCCAGCAGTGGAGCTCGCGACAGGGGGCTATATCAGCCCCAGCATTTT.

The J gene is TRBJ1-4, the V gene TRBV25-1; 7 bases are a match to TRBD1. Germline V lookup: CDR1 MGHDK, CDR2 SYGVNS. The CDR3 contains 15 residues. After removal of 3 bases from V and 4 bases from J, the junction contained 5 bases not matched to a gene. CDR3 sequence reads: CASSDVRGDNEKLFF. CDR3 DNA sequence: TGTGCCAGCAGTGACGTCAGGGGGGATAATGAAAAACTGTTTTTT. Based on the CDR3 plus reference TRBV25-1 and TRBJ1-4, the full variable domain is EADIYQTPRYLVIGTGKKITLECSQTMGHDKMYWYQQDPGMELHLIHYSYGVNSTEKGDLSSESTVSRIRTEHFPLTLESARPSHTSQYLCASSDVRGDNEKLFFGSGTQLSVL.

This clone has a handful of counts. The genes are TRBV3-1 (or the pseudogene TRBV3-2) and TRBJ1-2; the match to TRBD1 covers 8 bases. This CDR3 spans 19 amino acids. With 0 bases clipped from V and 0 bases from J, the junction kept 12 bases outside the gene matches. Germline CDR1 is LGHDT and CDR2 is YNNKEL (reference sequence). CDR3 DNA sequence: TGTGCCAGCAGCCAAGATCCTCGGGGAACAGGGGGTACTAACTATGGCTACACCTTC. Translated: CASSQDPRGTGGTNYGYTF.

The sample holds one count of this clone. This chain uses TRBV10-3 with TRBJ2-3; D gene uncertain. V lost 8 bases and J lost 8, with 17 bases in between. CDR3 length: 13 residues. Germline values: CDR1 ENHRY, CDR2 SYGVKD. For the CDR3, the DNA is TGTGCCATCGTTTCTGGACCCTTGGCTACGCAGTATTTT. It codes for CAIVSGPLATQYF.